Following are 15 T cell receptor beta chains from one sample sequenced in a study of cytomegalovirus exposure and HLA in healthy donors. Primers: 60 Vbeta forward and 13 Jbeta reverse. Repertoires were generated with immunoSEQ multiplex PCR, while TCRdb's copy carries only in-frame clones and drops some. The data contain some 140,000 clones, around three quarters of them singletons. The sample taken for sequencing was PBMCs. Receptors originate from a man aged 18 to 35 in good health and CMV-seronegative.

The chain uses TRBV19 and TRBJ1-4, with D unclear. From germline, CDR1 is LNHDA and CDR2 SQIVND (reference sequence). The CDR3 length is 16 residues. Trimming took 7 bases from V and 0 from J, leaving 15 bases between them. The CDR3 DNA follows: TGTGCCAGTAAGGTGGCGGCGGTTGCAACTAATGAAAAACTGTTTTTT. Translation: CASKVAAVATNEKLFF.

The rearrangement uses TRBV5-1 and TRBJ1-2, with D possibly TRBD1 on 5 matching bases. The V end lost 0 bases, the J end lost 2 bases, and 11 bases lay between the germline ends. Germline V lookup: CDR1 SGHRS, CDR2 YFSETQ. The CDR3 length is 15 residues. CDR3 in amino acids: CASSLAMGPNYGYTF. CDR3 DNA sequence: TGCGCCAGCAGCTTGGCCATGGGGCCGAACTATGGCTACACCTTC.

The chain links TRBV19 to TRBJ1-4, with 7 nucleotides matching TRBD1. Trimming at V came to 5 bases and at J to 10 bases, leaving 4 bases not matched to a gene. The CDR3 has 12 residues. Germline CDR1 reads LNHDA; CDR2 reads SQIVND (reference sequence). For the CDR3, the DNA is TGTGCCAGTAGTGTGTCAGGGGGAAAACTGTTTTTT. Protein: CASSVSGGKLFF.

This rearrangement joins TRBV12-5 to TRBJ1-1; 9 bases fit TRBD1. The CDR3 extends over 15 amino acids. V dropped 2 bases and J dropped 6; count of bases not matched to a gene: 7. CDR1 LGHNT and CDR2 FRNRAP come from the germline V gene. For the CDR3, the DNA is TGTGCTAGTGGTTTGCGGGACAGGGTCTCTGCTGAAGCTTTCTTT. It translates to CASGLRDRVSAEAFF.

The rearrangement uses TRBV5-1 and TRBJ1-1; 8 nucleotides agree with TRBD1. With V trimmed by 0 bases and J by 3 bases, 1 base remained unmatched. Germline V lookup: CDR1 SGHRS, CDR2 YFSETQ. The CDR3 covers 14 residues. The CDR3 spells CASSLDRGDTEAFF. Here the CDR3 DNA reads TGCGCCAGCAGCTTGGACAGGGGGGACACTGAAGCTTTCTTT.

The chain is built from TRBV6-6 and TRBJ2-3; no definite D call. Trimming removed 0 bases at V and 2 bases at J, with 3 bases between. CDR1 and CDR2 from the germline V gene are MNHNY and SVGAGI (reference sequence). CDR3 length: 13 residues. CDR3 nucleotides: TGTGCCAGCAGTTACTCCAACACAGATACGCAGTATTTT. Its translation is CASSYSNTDTQYF.

In DNA form, the CDR3 reads TGTGCCAGCAGTAAAAGACGGGGGATGAACACTGAAGCTTTCTTT. Residues: CASSKRRGMNTEAFF. The chain combines TRBV6-6 with TRBJ1-1, with D possibly matching TRBD1 (5 bases). The germline V gene has CDR1 MNHNY and CDR2 SVGAGI (reference sequence). Trimming took off 5 bases at V and 0 bases at J, with 13 bases between the two ends. This CDR3 comprises 15 residues.

The chain uses TRBV18 and TRBJ1-1, with TRBD1 as a possible D gene (5 bases). There are 16 residues in the CDR3. The germline V and J ends were trimmed by 3 bases and 0 bases, with 14 bases remaining between them. Germline assignment: CDR1 KGHSH and CDR2 LQKENI. CDR3 sequence (DNA): TGTGCCAGCTCACCCACGACTGACAGAATGAACACTGAAGCTTTCTTT. It encodes CASSPTTDRMNTEAFF.

This chain links TRBV18 with TRBJ1-5; 8 nucleotides align to TRBD1. J gave up 3 bases and V 6 bases, and 1 base lay outside the gene matches. In germline, CDR1 is KGHSH, CDR2 LQKENI. The CDR3 spans 13 residues. The CDR3 bases are TGTGCCAGCTCGGGACAGGACAATCAGCCCCAGCATTTT. Translation gives CASSGQDNQPQHF.

CDR3 in amino acids: CASRTTGGNTEAFF. The DNA of the CDR3 is TGTGCCAGCAGAACGACAGGAGGGAACACTGAAGCTTTCTTT. This chain links TRBV7-9 with TRBJ1-1; tentative D call: TRBD1 (6 bases). Germline V gives CDR1 SEHNR, CDR2 FQNEAQ (reference sequence). V lost 6 bases and J lost 1, with 12 bases in between. The CDR3 has 14 amino acids.

This rearrangement joins TRBV4-3 to TRBJ1-1; D unclear. The V gene lost 3 bases and the J gene lost 2 bases, with 7 bases spanning the gap. Germline CDR1 is LGHNA and CDR2 is YSLEER. This CDR3 region has 13 residues. CDR3 nucleotide sequence: TGCGCCAGCAGCCATGGAGGAAACACTGAAGCTTTCTTT. Its protein is CASSHGGNTEAFF.

There are a few counts of this clone. The chain couples TRBV5-1 to TRBJ1-1; no reliable D call. The CDR3 is 11 amino acids. Germline CDR1 and CDR2: SGHRS and YFSETQ. V dropped 4 bases and J dropped 10 bases, with 11 bases sitting between them. This chain's CDR3 is CASSGGLGAFF. The CDR3 nucleotides are TGCGCCAGCAGCGGTGGACTGGGAGCTTTCTTT.

The chain employs TRBV11-2 and TRBJ2-3; D may be TRBD1 (5 bases). The V end was cut by 4 bases, the J end by 3 bases, with 11 bases between. In germline, CDR1 is SGHAT, CDR2 FQNNGV. The CDR3 contains 14 residues. The CDR3 reads CASSSPTDTDTQYF. The CDR3 DNA follows: TGTGCCAGCAGCTCCCCGACAGATACAGATACGCAGTATTTT.

The chain uses TRBV7-6 and TRBJ1-1, with D possibly TRBD1 on 5 matching bases. The CDR3 sequence is 14 residues long. Trimming stripped 3 bases from V and 1 base from J, with 9 bases between. The V gene's germline CDR1 is SGHVS and CDR2 FNYEAQ. The CDR3 bases are TGTGCCAGCAGCTTTGACAGCCCGAACACTGAAGCTTTCTTT. It encodes CASSFDSPNTEAFF.

The chain has TRBV5-1 and TRBJ2-3; 7 positions match TRBD2. The junction had 4 bases not matched to a gene; V was cut back by 2 bases and J by 1 base. Germline loops: CDR1 SGHRS, CDR2 YFSETQ. The CDR3 has 15 amino acids. Here the CDR3 DNA reads TGCGCCAGCAGCTTTCTGGGAGGGCGCACAGATACGCAGTATTTT. It encodes CASSFLGGRTDTQYF.